This entry describes one TCR beta chain. Patients who had autoimmune disease history or got systemic immunosuppression were left out. V gave up 6 bases and J gave up 6 bases; unmatched junction bases: 8. Germline V CDR1 and CDR2: ENHRY, SYGVKD. The CDR3 sequence is 15 residues long. Generated by immunoSEQ multiplex PCR, the TCRdb table keeps only in-frame clones and is missing some. The sample lists 40,000 to 45,000 clones, roughly 80% occurring once. This record comes from a study of OX40 agonist ivuxolimab in advanced cancers. Study-level background: From about 23 to 85 years was the age range, with a mean of approximately 63 years, and around 80% were male.

The chain has TRBV10-3 and TRBJ2-2, with 9 bases that match TRBD1. Source: CD4+ or CD8+ T cells sorted from blood, taken in a trial of the OX40 agonist ivuxolimab. This clonotype was sampled from an adult with an advanced solid tumor such as melanoma, head and neck, liver or kidney cancer. The CDR3: CAISGGTGYAGELFF. CDR3 nucleotides: TGTGCCATCAGCGGAGGGACAGGGTATGCCGGGGAGCTGTTTTTT.